This T cell receptor (beta chain) was obtained from a study of PD-1 blockade in classical Hodgkin lymphoma. Only in-frame clones appear in the TCRdb table, and some are missing; sequencing was by immunoSEQ multiplex PCR. The sample holds approximately 29,000 clones; around 80% are singletons and the top ten take roughly 0.57%. The germline gives CDR1 KGHSH, CDR2 LQKENI. The CDR3 is 16 amino acids. The V gene end was trimmed by 3 bases and the J gene end by 8 bases; junction bases not matched to a gene: 15. This clone was found once. Its specificity is not known. Specified time point: cycle 4 day 1 (C4D1), after less than 7 weeks of nivolumab. Each of the patients experienced relapse following autologous stem cell transplantation, and their brentuximab vedotin exposure differed. Thawed PBMCs yielded CD4+ T cells through magnetic negative selection. Points from the study as a whole: Diversity in CD4+ TCRs, unlike that measured in CD8+ TCRs, had risen significantly by C4D1. Newly diagnosed patients had diversity similar to the baseline diversity of complete responders.

This material consisted of CD4+ T cells from blood, taken before the fourth cycle of nivolumab. The sequence came from a human donor with classical Hodgkin lymphoma. The genes are TRBV18 and TRBJ2-7, with 8 nucleotides matching TRBD2. The CDR3 bases are TGTGCCAGCTCACCCGCGGGTGGGAGCGGGGGTAAGAAGCAGTACTTC. Amino acids: CASSPAGGSGGKKQYF.